The T cell receptor beta chain under discussion was sequenced for a study of T cell repertoires in cytomegalovirus infection. TCRdb independently ran MiXCR on the reads; one entry per CDR3 protein. The sample includes about 830,000 distinct CDR3 sequences, less than 35% seen only once; the top ten take roughly 12%. This clonotype was seen a handful of times. Its antigen remains unknown. Germline V gene lookup returns CDR1 SGHVS and CDR2 FNYEAQ. Trimming shortened V by 5 bases and J by 3 bases, and 7 bases separated the two germline ends. CDR3 size: 12 residues. This chain joins TRBV7-6 and TRBJ2-5; D not certain. The sequencing here drew on cultured CD8+ T cells from PBMCs, taken from culture after CMV antigen stimulation. This receptor was obtained from a human donor in good health (CMV status not recorded). Some clones in this sample may be carry-over from other donors' samples. CDR3 DNA: TGTGCCAGCAGCAACACCGAAGAGACCCAGTACTTC. Protein sequence: CASSNTEETQYF.